This TCR beta chain comes out of a study of blood T cell repertoires in COVID-19. Study details: Samples of COVID-19 (acute and convalescent) were obtained from the United States, Italy and Spain. T cells, B-cell-depleted T cells, or PBMCs provided the cDNA or gDNA that served as material.

Original processing methods: Reference gene primer amplification yielded estimated nucleated cell counts. Here immunoSEQ multiplex PCR was the method, and the copy in TCRdb shows in-frame clones only, minus some. Clonal size and the V and J genes are those of that table, whereas D and trimming came from the DNA. Of over 200,000 clones in the sample, roughly 77% were seen once. The CDR3 totals 14 residues. V lost 4 bases, J lost 4 bases, and 3 bases stayed unmatched. CDR1 ENHRY and CDR2 SYGVKD come from the germline V gene. The sample was peripheral blood. The source of this sequence is a woman of 80 years or more with acute or convalescent COVID-19. J is TRBJ2-7 and V is TRBV10-3; TRBD1 agrees at 11 bases. Here the CDR3 DNA reads TGTGCCATCAGTGCGGGACAGGGGGAGTACGAGCAGTACTTC. This codes for CAISAGQGEYEQYF.